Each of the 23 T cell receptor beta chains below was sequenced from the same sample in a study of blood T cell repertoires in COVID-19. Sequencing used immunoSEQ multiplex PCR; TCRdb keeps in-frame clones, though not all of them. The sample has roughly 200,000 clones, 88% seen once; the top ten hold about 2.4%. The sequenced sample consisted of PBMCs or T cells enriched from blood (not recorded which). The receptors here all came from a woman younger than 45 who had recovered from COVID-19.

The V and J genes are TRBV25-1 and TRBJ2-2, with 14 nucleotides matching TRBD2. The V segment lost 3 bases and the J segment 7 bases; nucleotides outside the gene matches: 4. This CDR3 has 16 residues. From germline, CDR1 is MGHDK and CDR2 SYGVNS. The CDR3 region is CASSDRTSGGYGELFF. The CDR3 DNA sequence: TGTGCCAGCAGTGACAGGACTAGCGGGGGGTACGGGGAGCTGTTTTTT.

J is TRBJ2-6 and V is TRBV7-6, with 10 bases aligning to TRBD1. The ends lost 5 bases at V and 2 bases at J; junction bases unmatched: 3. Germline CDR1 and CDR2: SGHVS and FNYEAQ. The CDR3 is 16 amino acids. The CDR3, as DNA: TGTGCCAGCAGCGGACAGGGGGTGGCTGGGGCCAACGTCCTGACTTTC. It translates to CASSGQGVAGANVLTF.

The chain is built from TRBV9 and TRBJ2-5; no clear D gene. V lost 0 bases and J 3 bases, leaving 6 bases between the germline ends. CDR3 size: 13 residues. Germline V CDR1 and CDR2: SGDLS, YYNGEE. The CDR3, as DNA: TGTGCCAGCAGCGTAGCCCGTGAAGAGACCCAGTACTTC. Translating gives CASSVAREETQYF.

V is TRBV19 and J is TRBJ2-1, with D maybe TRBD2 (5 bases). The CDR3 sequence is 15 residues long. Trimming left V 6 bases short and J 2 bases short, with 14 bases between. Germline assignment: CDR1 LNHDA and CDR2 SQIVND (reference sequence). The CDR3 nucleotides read TGTGCCAGTAGACTAGGAGTTTCACCCTACAATGAGCAGTTCTTC. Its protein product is CASRLGVSPYNEQFF. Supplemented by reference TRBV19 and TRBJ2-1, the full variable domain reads DGGITQSPKYLFRKEGQNVTLSCEQNLNHDAMYWYRQDPGQGLRLIYYSQIVNDFQKGDIAEGYSVSREKKESFPLTVTSAQKNPTAFYLCASRLGVSPYNEQFFGPGTRLTVL.

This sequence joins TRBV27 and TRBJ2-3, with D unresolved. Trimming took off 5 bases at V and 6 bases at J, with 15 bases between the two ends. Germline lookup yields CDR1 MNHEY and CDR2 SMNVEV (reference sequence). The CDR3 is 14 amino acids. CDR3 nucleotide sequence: TGTGCCAGCAGTCCCAATCCCGCGGTTGATACGCAGTATTTT. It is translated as CASSPNPAVDTQYF.

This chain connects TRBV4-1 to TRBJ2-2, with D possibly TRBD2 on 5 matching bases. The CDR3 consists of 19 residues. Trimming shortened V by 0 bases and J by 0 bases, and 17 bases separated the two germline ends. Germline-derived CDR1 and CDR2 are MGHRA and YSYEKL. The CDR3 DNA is TGCGCCAGCAGCCAAGATCCGTCTTGGGAGCCCACGAACACCGGGGAGCTGTTTTTT. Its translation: CASSQDPSWEPTNTGELFF.

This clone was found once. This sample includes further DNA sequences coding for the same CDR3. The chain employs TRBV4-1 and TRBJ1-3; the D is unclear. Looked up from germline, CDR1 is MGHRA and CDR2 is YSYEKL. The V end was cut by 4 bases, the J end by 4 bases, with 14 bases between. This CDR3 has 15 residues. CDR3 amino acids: CASSPTGGSGNTIYF. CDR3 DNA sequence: TGCGCCAGCAGCCCAACGGGTGGCTCAGGAAACACCATATATTTT.

The CDR3: CATKGETGELFF. The CDR3 nucleotides read TGTGCCACCAAGGGGGAGACCGGGGAGCTGTTTTTT. The chain carries TRBV12-3 or TRBV12-4 and TRBJ2-2; D may be TRBD1 (6 bases). This CDR3 region has 12 residues. V lost 10 bases to trimming and J lost 5 bases, with 11 bases between them.

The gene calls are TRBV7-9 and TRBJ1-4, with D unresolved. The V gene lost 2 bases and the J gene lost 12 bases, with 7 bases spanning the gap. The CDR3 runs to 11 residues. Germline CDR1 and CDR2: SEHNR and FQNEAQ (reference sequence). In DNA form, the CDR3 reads TGTGCCAGCAGCTTAACCGGGGAACTGTTTTTT. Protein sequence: CASSLTGELFF.

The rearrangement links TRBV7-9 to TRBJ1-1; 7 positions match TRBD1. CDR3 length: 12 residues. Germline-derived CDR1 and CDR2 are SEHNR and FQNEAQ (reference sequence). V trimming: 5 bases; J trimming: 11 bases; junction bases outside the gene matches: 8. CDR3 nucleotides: TGTGCCAGCAGCCCCTACAGGGGTGAGGCTTTCTTT. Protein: CASSPYRGEAFF.

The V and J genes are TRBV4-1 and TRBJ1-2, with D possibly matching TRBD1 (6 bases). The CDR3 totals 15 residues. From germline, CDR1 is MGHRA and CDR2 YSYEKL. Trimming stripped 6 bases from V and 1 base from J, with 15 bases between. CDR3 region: CASSLRTAYNYGYTF. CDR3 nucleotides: TGCGCCAGCAGTCTAAGGACAGCCTATAACTATGGCTACACCTTC.

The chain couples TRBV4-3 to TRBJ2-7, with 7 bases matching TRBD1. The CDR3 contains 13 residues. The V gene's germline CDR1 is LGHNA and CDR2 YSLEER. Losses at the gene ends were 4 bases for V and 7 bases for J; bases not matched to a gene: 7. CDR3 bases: TGCGCCAGCAGCCGCGGACAGGAAGGGGAGCAGTACTTC. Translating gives CASSRGQEGEQYF.

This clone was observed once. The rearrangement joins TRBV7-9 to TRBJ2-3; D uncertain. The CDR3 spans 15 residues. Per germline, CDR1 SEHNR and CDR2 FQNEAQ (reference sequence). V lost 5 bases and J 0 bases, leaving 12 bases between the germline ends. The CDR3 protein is CASSPRGASTDTQYF. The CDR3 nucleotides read TGTGCCAGCAGCCCCCGTGGAGCCAGCACAGATACGCAGTATTTT.

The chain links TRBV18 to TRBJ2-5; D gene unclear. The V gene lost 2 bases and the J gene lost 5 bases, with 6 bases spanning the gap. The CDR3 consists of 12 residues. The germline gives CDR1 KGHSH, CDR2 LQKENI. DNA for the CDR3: TGTGCCAGCTCACCAACACCTGAGACCCAGTACTTC. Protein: CASSPTPETQYF.

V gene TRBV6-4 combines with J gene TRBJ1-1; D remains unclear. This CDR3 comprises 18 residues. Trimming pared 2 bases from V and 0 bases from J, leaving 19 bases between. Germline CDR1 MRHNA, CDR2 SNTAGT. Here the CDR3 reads CASSDHGPSGNMNTEAFF. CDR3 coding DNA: TGTGCCAGCAGTGACCATGGTCCGTCGGGTAACATGAACACTGAAGCTTTCTTT.

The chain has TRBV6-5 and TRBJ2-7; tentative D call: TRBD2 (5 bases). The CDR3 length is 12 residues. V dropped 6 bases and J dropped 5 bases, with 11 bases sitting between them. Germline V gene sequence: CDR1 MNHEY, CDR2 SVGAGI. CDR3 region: CASSHRGDEQYF. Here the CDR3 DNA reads TGTGCCAGCAGCCACCGGGGTGACGAGCAGTACTTC.

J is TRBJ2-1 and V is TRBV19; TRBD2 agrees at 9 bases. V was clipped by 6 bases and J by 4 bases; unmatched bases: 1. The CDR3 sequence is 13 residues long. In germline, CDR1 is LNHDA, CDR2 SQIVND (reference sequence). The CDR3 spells CASRTSGYNEQFF. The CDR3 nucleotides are TGTGCCAGTAGGACTAGCGGTTACAATGAGCAGTTCTTC. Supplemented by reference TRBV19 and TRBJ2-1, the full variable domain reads DGGITQSPKYLFRKEGQNVTLSCEQNLNHDAMYWYRQDPGQGLRLIYYSQIVNDFQKGDIAEGYSVSREKKESFPLTVTSAQKNPTAFYLCASRTSGYNEQFFGPGTRLTVL.

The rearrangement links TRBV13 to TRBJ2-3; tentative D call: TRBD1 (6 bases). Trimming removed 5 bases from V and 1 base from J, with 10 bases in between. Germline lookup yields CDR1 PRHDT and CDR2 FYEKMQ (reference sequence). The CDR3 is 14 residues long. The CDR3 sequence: CASSPEGGTDTQYF. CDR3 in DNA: TGTGCCAGCAGCCCCGAGGGGGGCACAGATACGCAGTATTTT. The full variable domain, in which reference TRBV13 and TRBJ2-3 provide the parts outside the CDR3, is AAGVIQSPRHLIKEKRETATLKCYPIPRHDTVYWYQQGPGQDPQFLISFYEKMQSDKGSIPDRFSAQQFSDYHSELNMSSLELGDSALYFCASSPEGGTDTQYFGPGTRLTVL.

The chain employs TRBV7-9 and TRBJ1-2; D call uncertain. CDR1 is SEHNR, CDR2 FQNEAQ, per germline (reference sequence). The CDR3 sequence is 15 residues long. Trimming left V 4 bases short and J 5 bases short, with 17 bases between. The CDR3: CASSSLEAGRYGYTF. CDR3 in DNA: TGTGCCAGCAGCTCCCTCGAGGCGGGGAGGTATGGCTACACCTTC.

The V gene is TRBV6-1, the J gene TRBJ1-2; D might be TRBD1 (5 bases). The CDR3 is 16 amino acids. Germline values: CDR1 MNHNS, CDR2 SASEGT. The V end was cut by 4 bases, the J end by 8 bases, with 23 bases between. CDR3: CASSGRPGGGVNGYTF. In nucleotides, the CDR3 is TGTGCCAGCAGTGGGAGACCGGGGGGTGGGGTGAACGGCTACACCTTC.

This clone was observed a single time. The CDR3: CASSPRGQASSYNEQFF. CDR3 DNA: TGTGCCAGCAGCCCCCGCGGGCAGGCTAGCTCCTACAATGAGCAGTTCTTC. The chain couples TRBV7-3 to TRBJ2-1, with D possibly TRBD2 on 5 matching bases. This CDR3 has 17 residues. The V end was cut by 5 bases, the J end by 0 bases, with 17 bases between. Germline V gene data show CDR1 as SGHTA and CDR2 as FQGTGA.

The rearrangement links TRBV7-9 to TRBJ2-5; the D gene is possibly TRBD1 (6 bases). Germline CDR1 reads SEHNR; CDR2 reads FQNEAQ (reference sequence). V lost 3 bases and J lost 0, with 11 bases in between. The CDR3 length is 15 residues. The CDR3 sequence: CASSLHTGYQETQYF. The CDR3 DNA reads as TGTGCCAGCAGCTTGCATACAGGGTACCAAGAGACCCAGTACTTC.

DNA for the CDR3: TGTGCCAGCAGCTTCGACAGGGTTGGCTACACCTTC. Amino acids: CASSFDRVGYTF. The V gene is TRBV7-2, the J gene TRBJ1-2; 7 bases fit TRBD1. CDR3 size: 12 residues. CDR1 and CDR2 (germline): SGHTA, FQGNSA. V was clipped by 3 bases and J by 7 bases; unmatched bases: 2. Variable domain in full (rest from reference TRBV7-2 and TRBJ1-2): GAGVSQSPSNKVTEKGKDVELRCDPISGHTALYWYRQSLGQGLEFLIYFQGNSAPDKSGLPSDRFSAERTGGSVSTLTIQRTQQEDSAVYLCASSFDRVGYTFGSGTRLTVV.